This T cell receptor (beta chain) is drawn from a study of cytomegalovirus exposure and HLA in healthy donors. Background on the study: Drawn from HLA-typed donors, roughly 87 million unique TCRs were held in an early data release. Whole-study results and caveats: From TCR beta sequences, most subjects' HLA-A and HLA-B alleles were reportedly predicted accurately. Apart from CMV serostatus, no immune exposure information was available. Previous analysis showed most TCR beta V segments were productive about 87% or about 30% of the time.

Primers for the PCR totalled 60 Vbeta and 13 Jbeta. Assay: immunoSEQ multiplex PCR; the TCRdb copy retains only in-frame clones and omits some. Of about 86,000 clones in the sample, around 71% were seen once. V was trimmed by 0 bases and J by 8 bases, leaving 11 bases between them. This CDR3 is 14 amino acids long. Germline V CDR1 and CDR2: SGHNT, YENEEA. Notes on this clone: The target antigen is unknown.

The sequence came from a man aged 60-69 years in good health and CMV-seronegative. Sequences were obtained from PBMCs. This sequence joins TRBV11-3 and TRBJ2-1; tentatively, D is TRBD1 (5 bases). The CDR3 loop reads CASSLDPTGYEQFF. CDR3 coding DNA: TGTGCCAGCAGCTTAGACCCAACAGGCTATGAGCAGTTCTTC.